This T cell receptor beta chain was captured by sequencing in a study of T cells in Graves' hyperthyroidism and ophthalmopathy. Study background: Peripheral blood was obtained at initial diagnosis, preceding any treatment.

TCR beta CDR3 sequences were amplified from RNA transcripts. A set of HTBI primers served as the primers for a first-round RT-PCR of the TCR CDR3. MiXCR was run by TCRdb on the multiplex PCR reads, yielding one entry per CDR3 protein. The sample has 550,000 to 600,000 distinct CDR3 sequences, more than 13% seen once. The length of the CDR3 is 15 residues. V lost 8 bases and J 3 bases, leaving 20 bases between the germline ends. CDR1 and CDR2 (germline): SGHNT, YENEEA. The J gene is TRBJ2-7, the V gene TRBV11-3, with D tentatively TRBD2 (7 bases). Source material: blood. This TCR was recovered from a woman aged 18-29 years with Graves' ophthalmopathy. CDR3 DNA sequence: TGTGCCAGCGTCCACACGAGGGAGGGGGTCTACGAGCAGTACTTC. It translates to CASVHTREGVYEQYF.